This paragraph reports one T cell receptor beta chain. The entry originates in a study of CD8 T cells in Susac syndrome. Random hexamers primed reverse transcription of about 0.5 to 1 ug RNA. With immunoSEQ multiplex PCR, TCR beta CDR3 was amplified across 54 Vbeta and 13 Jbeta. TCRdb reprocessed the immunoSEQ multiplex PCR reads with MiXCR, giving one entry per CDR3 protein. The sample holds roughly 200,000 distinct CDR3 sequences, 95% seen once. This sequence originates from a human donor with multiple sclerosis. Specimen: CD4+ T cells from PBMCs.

The CDR3 coding sequence is TGTGCCAGCAGCCAACGACTAGCGGGGGGGCTAGGTGAGCAGTTCTTC. This encodes CASSQRLAGGLGEQFF. This chain connects TRBV3-1 to TRBJ2-1; TRBD2 aligns across 14 bases. Trimming at V came to 2 bases and at J to 9 bases, leaving 6 bases not matched to a gene. The length of the CDR3 is 16 residues. Germline CDR1 and CDR2: LGHDT and YNNKEL (reference sequence).